These T cell receptor beta chains were read from a single sample in a study of CD8+ T cells in alopecia areata. Method: immunoSEQ multiplex PCR; TCRdb's copy keeps in-frame clones and lacks some. The sample holds fewer than 200,000 clones, around 71% seen once. The sample in question was CD8+ T cells sorted from blood, obtained at week 0. The receptors come from a human donor with alopecia areata. The CDR3 runs from the conserved cysteine through the conserved F or W. A D gene is named only where the DNA matches it firmly. The size field is filled for only some rows; it gives once, few, many or a size class.

size: few
J: TRBJ2-5
D: TRBD1
V: TRBV5-1
CDR3: CASSFGGPDRVGETQYF
DNA: TGCGCCAGCAGCTTTGGGGGGCCGGACAGGGTCGGAGAGACCCAGTACTTC

size: NA
J: TRBJ2-7
D: NA
V: TRBV30
CDR3: CAWSVGRNYEQYF
DNA: TGTGCCTGGAGTGTGGGCAGAAACTACGAGCAGTACTTC

size: NA
J: TRBJ2-7
D: NA
V: TRBV2
CDR3: CASSHPTSYEQYF
DNA: TGTGCCAGCAGCCACCCGACAAGCTACGAGCAGTACTTC

size: NA
J: TRBJ2-3
D: TRBD2
V: TRBV13
CDR3: CASSSRLGTSGGARGDTQYF
DNA: TGTGCCAGCAGCTCTCGACTCGGGACTAGCGGGGGGGCCAGGGGAGATACGCAGTATTTT

size: NA
J: TRBJ1-2
D: NA
V: TRBV9
CDR3: CASSVTGANYGYTF
DNA: TGTGCCAGCAGCGTAACCGGGGCCAACTATGGCTACACCTTC

size: NA
J: TRBJ2-7
D: TRBD1
V: TRBV29-1
CDR3: CSVNRGWEQYF
DNA: TGCAGCGTAAACAGGGGTTGGGAGCAGTACTTC

size: NA
J: TRBJ2-5
D: TRBD2
V: TRBV6-5
CDR3: CASSYSLRGGETQYF
DNA: TGTGCCAGCAGTTACTCCTTGCGGGGGGGAGAGACCCAGTACTTC

size: NA
J: TRBJ2-1
D: NA
V: TRBV4-1
CDR3: CASKGDSHNEQFF
DNA: TGCGCCAGCAAGGGGGACTCTCACAATGAGCAGTTCTTC

size: NA
J: TRBJ1-1
D: NA
V: TRBV2
CDR3: CASTSPGPLIGEAFF
DNA: TGTGCCAGCACCTCGCCGGGACCTCTGATAGGGGAAGCTTTCTTT

size: NA
J: TRBJ1-5
D: NA
V: TRBV19
CDR3: CASSIDHQPQHF
DNA: TGTGCCAGTAGTATTGACCATCAGCCCCAGCATTTT

size: few
J: TRBJ1-1
D: NA
V: TRBV30
CDR3: CAWNTGGTEAFF
DNA: TGTGCCTGGAATACAGGAGGCACTGAAGCTTTCTTT

size: NA
J: TRBJ2-1
D: TRBD2
V: TRBV12-5
CDR3: CASGGTSGGPAYNEQFF
DNA: TGTGCTAGTGGAGGGACTAGCGGGGGGCCGGCCTACAATGAGCAGTTCTTC

size: NA
J: TRBJ1-5
D: NA
V: TRBV12-5
CDR3: CASGQTTDRQPQHF
DNA: TGTGCTAGTGGACAAACTACGGACCGACAGCCCCAGCATTTT

size: NA
J: TRBJ2-3
D: NA
V: TRBV11-2
CDR3: CASSLVRTESTDTQYF
DNA: TGTGCCAGCAGCTTAGTGAGGACAGAGAGCACAGATACGCAGTATTTT

size: few
J: TRBJ1-6
D: NA
V: TRBV25-1
CDR3: CASSEGGRSPYNSPLHF
DNA: TGTGCCAGCAGTGAAGGGGGCAGATCCCCCTATAATTCACCCCTCCACTTT

size: NA
J: TRBJ2-3
D: TRBD2
V: TRBV30
CDR3: CAWTSGGTSTDTQYF
DNA: TGTGCCTGGACTAGCGGGGGGACTAGCACAGATACGCAGTATTTT

size: NA
J: TRBJ1-1
D: NA
V: TRBV6-5
CDR3: CASLRGSEAFF
DNA: TGTGCCAGCCTTAGGGGGTCTGAAGCTTTCTTT

size: NA
J: TRBJ1-5
D: NA
V: TRBV19
CDR3: CASSMNAQELNQPQHF
DNA: TGTGCCAGTAGTATGAATGCACAGGAGCTCAATCAGCCCCAGCATTTT

size: once
J: TRBJ2-7
D: NA
V: TRBV2
CDR3: CASSQGHEQYF
DNA: TGTGCCAGCAGCCAGGGGCACGAGCAGTACTTC

size: NA
J: TRBJ2-5
D: TRBD2
V: TRBV11-2
CDR3: CASSLVGLAGAAYQETQYF
DNA: TGTGCCAGCAGCTTAGTCGGGCTAGCGGGGGCCGCGTACCAAGAGACCCAGTACTTC

size: few
J: TRBJ2-1
D: NA
V: TRBV5-1
CDR3: CASSWGAPDNEQFF
DNA: TGCGCCAGCAGCTGGGGGGCCCCCGACAATGAGCAGTTCTTC

size: NA
J: TRBJ2-3
D: NA
V: TRBV14
CDR3: CASSQYRQPGPDTQYF
DNA: TGTGCCAGCAGCCAATATCGACAGCCGGGGCCAGATACGCAGTATTTT

size: NA
J: TRBJ2-3
D: NA
V: TRBV15
CDR3: CATSRGHGATDTQYF
DNA: TGTGCCACCAGCAGAGGACACGGCGCCACAGATACGCAGTATTTT

size: NA
J: TRBJ2-3
D: TRBD2
V: TRBV5-1
CDR3: CASSSGLAGEEDTQYF
DNA: TGCGCCAGCAGCTCGGGACTAGCGGGGGAAGAGGATACGCAGTATTTT

size: NA
J: TRBJ2-3
D: NA
V: TRBV6-5
CDR3: CASSYDGGAEYF
DNA: TGTGCCAGCAGTTACGATGGGGGTGCGGAGTATTTT

size: NA
J: TRBJ2-7
D: NA
V: TRBV4-2
CDR3: CASSQVSSTPTYEQYF
DNA: TGTGCCAGCAGCCAAGTCAGCTCGACCCCGACCTACGAGCAGTACTTC

size: NA
J: TRBJ2-7
D: NA
V: TRBV5-6
CDR3: CASSSLSDRKQYF
DNA: TGTGCCAGCAGCTCCCTCTCAGACAGGAAGCAGTACTTC

size: NA
J: TRBJ2-7
D: TRBD1
V: TRBV2
CDR3: CASRPGQGPYEQYF
DNA: TGTGCCAGCAGGCCGGGACAGGGTCCCTACGAGCAGTACTTC

size: NA
J: TRBJ2-7
D: NA
V: TRBV9
CDR3: CASSVNSGTVPYEQYF
DNA: TGTGCCAGCAGCGTAAACTCCGGGACGGTCCCCTACGAGCAGTACTTC

size: NA
J: TRBJ2-1
D: NA
V: TRBV20-1
CDR3: CSARDRDEQFF
DNA: TGCAGTGCTCGGGACCGGGATGAGCAGTTCTTC

size: NA
J: TRBJ2-1
D: TRBD2
V: TRBV27
CDR3: CASSSSTSGYNEQFF
DNA: TGTGCCAGCAGTTCCTCGACTAGCGGATACAATGAGCAGTTCTTC